This T cell receptor (beta chain) was sequenced in a study of long-term antiretroviral therapy in people with HIV. Study findings and constraints: Dominance of pre-ART expanded clones persisted, fluctuating and often declining after ART. Diversity measured after ART increased yet remained under transplant donor controls.

An immunoSEQ assay, version v3.0, was performed at survey level. Sequenced by immunoSEQ multiplex PCR; TCRdb stores in-frame clones only, minus some. The sample records about 28,000 clones, roughly 87% being singletons. With respect to this clone: Its antigen is undetermined.

Trimming pared 0 bases from V and 4 bases from J, leaving 13 bases between. Germline loops: CDR1 SGDLS, CDR2 YYNGEE. There are 15 residues in the CDR3. V gene TRBV9 combines with J gene TRBJ1-2; D is unresolved. The TCR comes from a man between 45 and 60 years old with HIV. The sample here was unsorted PBMCs, taken 2 years after starting antiretroviral therapy. This CDR3 is CASSVGFKGGYGYTF. For the CDR3, the DNA is TGTGCCAGCAGCGTAGGTTTTAAGGGTGGCTATGGCTACACCTTC.